This entry describes one T cell receptor (beta chain). Its antigen remains undetermined. Per-nucleotide qualities are absent, and no much larger clonotype sits a single base away. In total, about 650 healthy bone marrow donors made up the cohort. Cohort members were all nominally healthy when sampled, although unrecorded immune exposures were likely present. The donor tested CMV seronegative, placing the donor among the 300 to 400 seronegative members of the cohort. Every donor gave a peripheral blood sample, and the peripheral blood mononuclear cells from that sample were used for TCR beta sequencing. Genomic DNA was extracted from the blood cell samples with the Qiagen DNeasy Blood Extraction Kit. These data are taken from a study of cytomegalovirus exposure and HLA in healthy donors (dated by TCRdb to the late 2010s). Regarding the complete study: According to an earlier analysis of around 600 of the donors, 150 million to 200 million T cells yielded 95 million to 140 million unique TCR beta sequences and around 280 Gb of sequence data. The study aimed to test whether cataloging public T cell receptors could reveal signatures of past pathogen exposure. The study profiled the T cell repertoires of under 850 subjects by immunosequencing and related them to cytomegalovirus serostatus. In the later analysis, no new phenotypic data were used to find candidate immune exposures; instead, reliance was placed on TCR beta sequences and their occurrence across donors. An earlier analysis of fewer than 700 of the donors applied high-throughput TCR beta sequencing to assess whether each TCR beta V gene segment acted as functional or pseudogenic. Of the roughly 400 genotyped donors, approximately 83% fell in the genetic ancestry cluster associated with self-reported Caucasian donors. All discovery cohort repertoires had been generated on a single sequencing platform. Approximately 310 gigabases of sequencing data and approximately 84 million unique TCR sequences were included in an early release covering several hundred HLA-typed donors. Among around 400 genotyped donors of the cohort, an average of approximately 240,000 unique TCR beta nucleotide sequences was sequenced per donor, of which about 18% were non-productive. High-throughput TCR immunosequencing, statistical association of individual TCRs with disease status, and machine learning were combined to predict cytomegalovirus infection status. A later genetic analysis took genome-wide SNP genotypes for about 65% of the roughly 670 donors and used that subset as a discovery cohort. The number of typed donors differed by locus: about 620-640 for A, B, C, DRB1 and DQB1; approximately 520 for DQA1; some 590 for DPA1; and 400 to 480 for DPB1. Donor age, sex, ethnicity and CMV serostatus were compiled together with the repertoire data. Along with the approximately 600-subject first cohort, a separate validation cohort of 120 different subjects was used. HLA typing covered class I and class II loci at four-digit resolution. Four to six DR-DQ haplotypes were handled as single units for association and clustering, since linkage in the cohort was strong. In a later analysis, previously published TCR beta repertoires from more than 500 donors were re-analyzed and high-resolution HLA genotyping was added so that TCR occurrence patterns could be studied. Broad study findings and their caveats: Three of the identified cytomegalovirus-associated TCR beta chains were confirmed in vitro to be specific for cytomegalovirus antigens. At a false discovery rate of 0.05, a later analysis linked 16,951 TCR beta sequences to specific HLA alleles. Most TCR sequences were seen in very few donors, while some public TCRs were found in many individuals. The study gave a list of 150 to 200 TCR beta chains associated with cytomegalovirus. In a later analysis, TCR association rates were found to vary across HLA loci, with the most associated TCRs seen for DRB1 alleles and the fewest for HLA-C alleles. For the cohort, immune exposure information was limited to CMV serostatus. The sequencing pipeline was judged likely to have produced a cluster of highly shared sequence variants as a technical artifact. A later analysis reported that several top co-occurrence clusters appeared linked to parvovirus B19, influenza, CMV and Epstein-Barr virus. Some IMGT-functional V segments, including TRBV6-2 and TRBV6-3, could not be distinguished by the 87-base-pair reads and were therefore excluded. In a later analysis, HLA-associated TCR beta chains showed more clonal expansion and lower generation probabilities than non-associated chains that were equally common. A later analysis found that most CMV-associated TCR beta chains appeared HLA-restricted, with HLA associations seemingly driven largely by CMV exposure. Correlated functional status among segregating V segments might be attributable to linkage disequilibrium, but an unknown experimental factor could not be ruled out. In an earlier analysis of more than 500 of the donors, most TCR beta V segments appeared in productive rearrangements about 87% or about 30% of the time, broadly matching IMGT annotations. Compared with the roughly 670-donor mean, donors in an Asian-associated ancestry cluster had fewer N-insertions in productive TCRs, according to a later genetic analysis. A further reported finding was that TCR beta sequences accurately predicted the HLA-A and HLA-B alleles for most subjects in the first cohort. Cytomegalovirus status was reported to be diagnosed by the classifier with high specificity and sensitivity in both the original and validation cohorts. This cohort had only TCR beta chains sequenced, and the lack of alpha or paired-chain data limited which features could be detected. Because some donors lacked HLA typing at each locus, the association tests relied only on the typed subset. A later genetic analysis associated a missense DCLRE1C variant with V-gene and J-gene trimming of TCR beta chains, and an independent cohort replicated the association. Presence/absence analyses assumed roughly uniform sequencing depth across donors, an assumption that may not hold. Because counts were too low, seventeen rarely observed V segments, including chromosome 9 orphons, were left out of the earlier analysis of several hundred of the donors. According to the authors, the approach could potentially be generalized to other disease states and immunological phenotypes. Assigning TCR associations to individual alleles was difficult when HLA alleles, especially DR and DQ, strongly co-occurred.

Libraries were constructed by the immunoSEQ multiplex PCR assay. For the multiplex PCR, a mixture combining 60 forward primers for TCR Vbeta segments and 13 reverse primers for TCR Jbeta segments was used. Amplification of the CDR3 region of rearranged TCR beta genes was performed with a multiplex PCR assay on genomic DNA. The Illumina HiSeq System was used to sequence the amplified TCR beta libraries as 87-base-pair reads. Per the source publication's procedure: In a later analysis, around 80 million unique TCR beta chains were counted across the 650 to 750 repertoires, and roughly 9.9 million of these chains were shared by at least two donors. A nearest-neighbor algorithm error-corrected the raw reads and collapsed the reads into unique sequences, merging closely related sequences to remove PCR and sequencing errors. Alignment of CDR3 sequences to IMGT reference sequences was used to assign V, D and J gene segments. For a sequence to be retained, at least a six-nucleotide match to both a V gene segment and a J gene segment was required. A rearrangement counted as productive if the CDR3 had no stop codons and remained in frame with V and J, and every other rearrangement counted as non-productive. CDR3 was defined according to IMGT convention as the region running from the second conserved V-encoded cysteine to the conserved J-encoded phenylalanine. The earlier analysis of 587 of the donors excluded any sequence lacking an unambiguous match to a single V gene segment. An earlier analysis of approximately 590 of the donors classified V segments as functional when productive rearrangements were above 56.7% and as segregating when the standard deviation between donors was above 5%. A statistical classification framework was developed to diagnose cytomegalovirus status using the catalog of TCR beta chain sequences. In a later analysis, TCR nucleotide sequences were compared against IMGT/GENE-DB human TR gene sequences so that V and J genes could be assigned. The TCRdist pipeline was used in a later analysis to assign CDR3 sequences and most-parsimonious VDJ recombination scenarios. In a later analysis, each TCR beta chain was defined by its CDR3 amino acid sequence together with its V-gene family, and reads without a unique V-gene family were excluded. In a later analysis, fewer than 600 highly shared, low-generation-probability nucleotide sequences were removed to address suspected cross-contamination and a sequencing artifact. A later analysis calculated a clonal expansion index for each public chain from normalized within-repertoire ranks of inferred template counts. In a later analysis, generation probabilities were computed with a VDJ recombination model fitted to out-of-frame rearrangements, and the resulting probabilities were checked against IGoR. In a later analysis, TCR-TCR, TCR-HLA and TCR-CMV co-occurrence was scored with hypergeometric tests, and a repertoire-size bias correction was applied to TCR pairs. False discovery rates were estimated in a later analysis by permuting HLA or CMV assignments 20 times. In a later analysis, co-occurring TCRs were grouped with DBSCAN, and TCRdist sequence similarity was added when clustering was performed within HLA-allele-positive subsets. Repertoires with fewer than 30,000 or more than 120,000 public chains were left out of co-occurrence clustering, as were a handful of repertoires with anomalous nucleotide sharing. What TCRdb holds here is the immuneACCESS table cut down to in-frame rearrangements. Part of the clones is not present; checked against another copy, under half of the missing clones reflect an unresolved V gene, and the others are unexplained. Clone size and V and J calls were adopted from that table, with D and trimming inferred from the DNA. Across this sample there are about 200,000 clones, with roughly 87% seen only once. Jointly, the top ten make up around 0.99% of the sample.

The V end loses 5 bases and the J end loses 6 bases, and a stretch of 11 bases separates them. From cysteine to phenylalanine, the CDR3 is 13 amino acids long. The CDR3 DNA has 39 bases and is translated from base 1. From the germline V gene (reference sequence), CDR1 is SEHNR and CDR2 is FQNEAQ. This chain is built from TRBV7-9 and TRBJ2-4, with the D gene call left open. What was sequenced was PBMCs. The receptor was derived from a boy between 2 and 15 years old in good health and CMV-seronegative. The CDR3 region reads CASSVGRVNIQYF. The DNA is TGTGCCAGCAGCGTAGGCCGGGTAAACATTCAGTACTTC.